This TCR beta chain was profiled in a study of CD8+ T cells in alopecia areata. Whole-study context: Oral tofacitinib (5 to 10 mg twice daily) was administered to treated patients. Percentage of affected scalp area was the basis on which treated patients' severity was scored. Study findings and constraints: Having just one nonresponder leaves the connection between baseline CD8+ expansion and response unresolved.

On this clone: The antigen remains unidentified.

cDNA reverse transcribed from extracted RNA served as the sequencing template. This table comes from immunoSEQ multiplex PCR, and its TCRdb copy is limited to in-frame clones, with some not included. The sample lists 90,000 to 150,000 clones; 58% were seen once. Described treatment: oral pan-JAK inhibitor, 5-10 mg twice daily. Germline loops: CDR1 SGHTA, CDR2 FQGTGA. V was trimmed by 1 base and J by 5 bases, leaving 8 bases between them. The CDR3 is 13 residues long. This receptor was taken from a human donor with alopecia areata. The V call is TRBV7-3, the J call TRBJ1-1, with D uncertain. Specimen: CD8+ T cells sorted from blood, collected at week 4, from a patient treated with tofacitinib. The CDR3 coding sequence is TGTGCCAGCAGCTTAAACGGGAGGACTGAAGCTTTCTTT. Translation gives CASSLNGRTEAFF.